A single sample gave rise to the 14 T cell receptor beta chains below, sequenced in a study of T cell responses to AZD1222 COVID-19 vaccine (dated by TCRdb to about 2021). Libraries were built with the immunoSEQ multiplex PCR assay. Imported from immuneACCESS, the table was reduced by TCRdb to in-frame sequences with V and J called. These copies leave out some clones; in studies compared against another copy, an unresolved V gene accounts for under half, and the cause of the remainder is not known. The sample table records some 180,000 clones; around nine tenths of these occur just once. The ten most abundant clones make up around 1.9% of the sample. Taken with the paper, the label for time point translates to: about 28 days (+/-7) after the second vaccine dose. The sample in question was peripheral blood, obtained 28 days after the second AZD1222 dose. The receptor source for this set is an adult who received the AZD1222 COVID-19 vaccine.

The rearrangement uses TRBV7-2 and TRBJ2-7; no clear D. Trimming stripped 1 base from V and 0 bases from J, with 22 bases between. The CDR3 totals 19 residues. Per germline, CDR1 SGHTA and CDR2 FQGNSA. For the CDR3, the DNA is TGTGCCAGCAGCTTAGACGGGTATTTCGGGCAGCCATCCTCCTACGAGCAGTACTTC. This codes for CASSLDGYFGQPSSYEQYF.

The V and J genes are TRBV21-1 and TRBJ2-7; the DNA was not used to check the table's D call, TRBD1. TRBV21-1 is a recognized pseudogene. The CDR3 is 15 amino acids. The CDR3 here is CASSTSGTGGYEQYF. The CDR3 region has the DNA TGTGCCAGCAGCACCTCCGGGACAGGGGGCTACGAGCAGTACTTC.

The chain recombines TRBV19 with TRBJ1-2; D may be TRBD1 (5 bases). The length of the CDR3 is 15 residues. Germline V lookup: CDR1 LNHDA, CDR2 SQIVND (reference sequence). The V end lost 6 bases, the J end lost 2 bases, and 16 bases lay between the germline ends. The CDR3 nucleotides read TGTGCCAGTAGCCCGGCGGGGAGGGGAAACTATGGCTACACCTTC. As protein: CASSPAGRGNYGYTF.

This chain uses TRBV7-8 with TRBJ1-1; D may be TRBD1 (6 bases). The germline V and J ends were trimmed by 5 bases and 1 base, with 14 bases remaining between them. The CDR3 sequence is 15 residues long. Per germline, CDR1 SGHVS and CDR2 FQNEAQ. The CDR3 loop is CASSVQGVRNTEAFF. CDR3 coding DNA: TGTGCCAGCAGCGTACAGGGTGTCAGGAACACTGAAGCTTTCTTT.

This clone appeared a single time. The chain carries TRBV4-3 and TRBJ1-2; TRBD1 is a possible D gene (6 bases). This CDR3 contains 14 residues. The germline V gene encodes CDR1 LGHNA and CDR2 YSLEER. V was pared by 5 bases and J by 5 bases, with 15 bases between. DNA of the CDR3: TGCGCCAGCAGCTACACCGGACAGAATTATGGCTACACCTTC. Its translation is CASSYTGQNYGYTF.

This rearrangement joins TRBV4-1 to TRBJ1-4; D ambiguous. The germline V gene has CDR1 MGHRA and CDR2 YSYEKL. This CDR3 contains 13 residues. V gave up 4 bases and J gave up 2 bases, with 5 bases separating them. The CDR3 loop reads CASSLTTNEKLFF. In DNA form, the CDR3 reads TGCGCCAGCAGCCTTACCACTAATGAAAAACTGTTTTTT.

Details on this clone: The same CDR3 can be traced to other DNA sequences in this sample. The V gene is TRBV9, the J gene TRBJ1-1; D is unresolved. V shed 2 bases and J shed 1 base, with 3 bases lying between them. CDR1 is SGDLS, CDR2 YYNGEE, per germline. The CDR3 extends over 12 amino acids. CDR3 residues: CASSVSNTEAFF. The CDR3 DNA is TGTGCCAGCAGCGTTTCGAACACTGAAGCTTTCTTT.

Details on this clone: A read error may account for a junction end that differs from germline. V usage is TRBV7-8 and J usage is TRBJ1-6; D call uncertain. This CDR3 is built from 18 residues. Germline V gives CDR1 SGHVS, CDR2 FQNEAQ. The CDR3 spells CTSSPRWAASSYNSPLHF. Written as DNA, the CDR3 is TGTACCAGCAGCCCCCGATGGGCAGCGAGCTCCTATAATTCACCCCTCCACTTT.

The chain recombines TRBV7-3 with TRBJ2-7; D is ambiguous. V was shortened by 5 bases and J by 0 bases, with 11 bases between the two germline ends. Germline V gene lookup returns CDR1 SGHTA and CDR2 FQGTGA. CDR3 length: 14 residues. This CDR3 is CASSQWGTSYEQYF. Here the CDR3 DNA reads TGTGCCAGCAGCCAATGGGGAACCTCCTACGAGCAGTACTTC.

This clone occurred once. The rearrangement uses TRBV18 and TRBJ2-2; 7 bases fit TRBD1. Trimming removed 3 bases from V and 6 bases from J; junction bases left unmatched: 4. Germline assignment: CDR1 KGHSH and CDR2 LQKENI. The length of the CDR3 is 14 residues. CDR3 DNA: TGTGCCAGCTCACCTGGGACAGCATCCGGGGAGCTGTTTTTT. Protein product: CASSPGTASGELFF.

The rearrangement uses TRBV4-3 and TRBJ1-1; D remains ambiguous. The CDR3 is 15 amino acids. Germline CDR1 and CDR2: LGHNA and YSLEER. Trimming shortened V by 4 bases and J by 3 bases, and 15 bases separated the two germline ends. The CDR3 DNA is TGCGCCAGCAGCCCCTCGGCGGGTTTCGACACTGAAGCTTTCTTT. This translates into CASSPSAGFDTEAFF.

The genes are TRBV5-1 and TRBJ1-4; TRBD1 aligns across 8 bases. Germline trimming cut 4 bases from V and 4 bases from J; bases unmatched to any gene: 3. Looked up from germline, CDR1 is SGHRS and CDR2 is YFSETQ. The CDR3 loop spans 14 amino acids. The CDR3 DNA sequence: TGCGCCAGCAGCCTACAGGGGGTTAATGAAAAACTGTTTTTT. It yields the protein CASSLQGVNEKLFF. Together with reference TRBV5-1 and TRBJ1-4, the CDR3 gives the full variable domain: KAGVTQTPRYLIKTRGQQVTLSCSPISGHRSVSWYQQTPGQGLQFLFEYFSETQRNKGNFPGRFSGRQFSNSRSEMNVSTLELGDSALYLCASSLQGVNEKLFFGSGTQLSVL.

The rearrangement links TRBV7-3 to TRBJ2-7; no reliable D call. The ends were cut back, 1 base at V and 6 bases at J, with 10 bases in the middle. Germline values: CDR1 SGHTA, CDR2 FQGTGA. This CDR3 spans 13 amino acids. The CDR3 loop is CASSLNIQGEQYF. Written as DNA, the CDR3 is TGTGCCAGCAGCTTAAACATCCAAGGCGAGCAGTACTTC. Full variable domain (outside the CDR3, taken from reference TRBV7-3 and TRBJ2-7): GAGVSQTPSNKVTEKGKYVELRCDPISGHTALYWYRQSLGQGPEFLIYFQGTGAADDSGLPNDRFFAVRPEGSVSTLKIQRTERGDSAVYLCASSLNIQGEQYFGPGTRLTVT.

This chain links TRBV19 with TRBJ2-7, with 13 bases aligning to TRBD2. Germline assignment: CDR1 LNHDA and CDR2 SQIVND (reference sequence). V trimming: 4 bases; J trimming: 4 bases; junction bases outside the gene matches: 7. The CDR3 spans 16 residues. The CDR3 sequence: CASSTGLAGVGYEQYF. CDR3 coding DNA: TGTGCCAGTAGTACCGGACTAGCGGGAGTCGGGTACGAGCAGTACTTC.